A single sample gave rise to the 25 T cell receptor beta chains below, sequenced in a study of blood T cell repertoires in COVID-19. TCRdb keeps only in-frame clones here, not all; method: immunoSEQ multiplex PCR. The top ten clones hold roughly an eighth of a sample with some 5,600 clones, less than 85% of them seen once. The sequencing input was peripheral blood. These receptors were taken from a human donor in a cohort sampled during active COVID-19.

This chain links TRBV5-1 with TRBJ2-3, with 9 bases fitting TRBD1. From germline, CDR1 is SGHRS and CDR2 YFSETQ. V lost 0 bases, J lost 0 bases, and 2 bases stayed unmatched. The CDR3 consists of 16 residues. CDR3 bases: TGCGCCAGCAGCTTGGATGGACAGGGGAGCACAGATACGCAGTATTTT. As protein: CASSLDGQGSTDTQYF.

V gene TRBV5-6 combines with J gene TRBJ2-2; 10 bases are a match to TRBD1. The V gene end was trimmed by 4 bases and the J gene end by 7 bases; junction bases not matched to a gene: 10. CDR3 length equals 16 residues. Germline loops: CDR1 SGHDT, CDR2 YYEEEE. The CDR3 DNA is TGTGCCAGCAGCCGCCCTTGGACAGGGGGTAACGGGGAGCTGTTTTTT. Amino acids: CASSRPWTGGNGELFF.

This clone has a single count. The chain joins TRBV5-4 to TRBJ2-7; 9 bases line up with TRBD2. CDR1 is SGHNT, CDR2 YYREEE, per germline (reference sequence). V shed 4 bases and J 4 bases; nucleotides not matched to a gene: 6. CDR3 length: 14 residues. The CDR3 sequence is CASSTGTSIYEQYF. The CDR3 DNA reads TGTGCCAGCAGCACAGGGACTAGCATTTACGAGCAGTACTTC.

The chain's CDR3 is CASSTRQGANEQYF. CDR3 nucleotide sequence: TGTGCCAGCAGCACTCGACAGGGGGCCAACGAGCAGTACTTC. This chain joins TRBV7-9 and TRBJ2-7; 10 nucleotides match TRBD1. The V segment lost 5 bases and the J segment 5 bases; nucleotides outside the gene matches: 6. The CDR3 spans 14 residues. CDR1 and CDR2 from the germline V gene are SEHNR and FQNEAQ (reference sequence).

This clone was detected only a few times. Germline is not matched at one junction end, which may reflect a read error. The V call is TRBV7-7, the J call TRBJ2-1; the match to TRBD2 covers 8 bases. The V gene's germline CDR1 is SSHAT and CDR2 FNYEAQ (reference sequence). This CDR3 region has 12 residues. Here the CDR3 DNA reads TGTGCTAGCAGCCCGGGACTAGAGGAGCAGTTCTTC. Protein sequence: CASSPGLEEQFF.

Notes on this clone: Sequence at one end of the junction differs from germline and may be a read error. The chain joins TRBV6-5 to TRBJ2-1; 9 bases align to TRBD2. CDR1 and CDR2 (germline): MNHEY, SVGAGI. This CDR3 contains 13 residues. CDR3 sequence (DNA): TGCGCCACCTGTTTCAGCGGGAGGAATGAGCAGTTCTTC. It codes for CATCFSGRNEQFF.

The chain uses TRBV18 and TRBJ2-1; 8 positions agree with TRBD2. V lost 3 bases and J lost 2; bases outside the gene matches: 3. This CDR3 has 15 amino acids. Germline CDR1 and CDR2: KGHSH and LQKENI. CDR3 DNA sequence: TGTGCCAGCTCACCGAGCGGGAGCGCCTACAATGAGCAGTTCTTC. Protein product: CASSPSGSAYNEQFF.

The J gene is TRBJ2-1, the V gene TRBV7-3; 9 positions match TRBD2. V gave up 5 bases and J gave up 4 bases; unmatched junction bases: 9. The CDR3 spans 16 residues. Germline V lookup: CDR1 SGHTA, CDR2 FQGTGA. CDR3 in amino acids: CASSPIAGALYNEQFF. CDR3 sequence (DNA): TGTGCCAGCAGCCCCATAGCGGGAGCTCTTTACAATGAGCAGTTCTTC. The whole variable domain, remainder taken from reference TRBV7-3 and TRBJ2-1, is GAGVSQTPSNKVTEKGKYVELRCDPISGHTALYWYRQSLGQGPEFLIYFQGTGAADDSGLPNDRFFAVRPEGSVSTLKIQRTERGDSAVYLCASSPIAGALYNEQFFGPGTRLTVL.

The rearrangement joins TRBV6-6 to TRBJ1-2; D gene unclear. Trimming shortened V by 0 bases and J by 8 bases, and 7 bases separated the two germline ends. The germline CDR1 and CDR2 sequences are MNHNY and SVGAGI (reference sequence). The CDR3 totals 12 residues. This CDR3 reads CASSYSSAGYTF. The DNA for the CDR3 is TGTGCCAGCAGTTACTCGAGTGCCGGCTACACCTTC.

The rearrangement links TRBV30 to TRBJ2-7; 9 nucleotides align to TRBD2. Unmatched junction bases numbered 8, after V lost 4 bases and J lost 4 bases. Germline CDR1 reads GTSNPN; CDR2 reads SVGIG (reference sequence). CDR3 length equals 14 residues. CDR3 nucleotide sequence: TGTGCCTGGAAATTAGCGGGAGTTTCTTACGAGCAGTACTTC. Its protein product is CAWKLAGVSYEQYF. Combining the CDR3 with reference TRBV30 and TRBJ2-7 gives the whole variable domain SQTIHQWPATLVQPVGSPLSLECTVEGTSNPNLYWYRQAAGRGLQLLFYSVGIGQISSEVPQNLSASRPQDRQFILSSKKLLLSDSGFYLCAWKLAGVSYEQYFGPGTRLTVT.

This clone turned up a few times. This chain connects TRBV6-5 to TRBJ1-5, with 9 nucleotides matching TRBD1. Germline-derived CDR1 and CDR2 are MNHEY and SVGAGI. V lost 6 bases, J lost 6 bases, and 6 bases stayed unmatched. The CDR3 sequence is 14 residues long. CDR3 bases: TGTGCCAGCAGACAGGGGGCGCCGGGTCAGCCCCAGCATTTT. This codes for CASRQGAPGQPQHF.

The J gene is TRBJ1-2, the V gene TRBV5-6, with D unresolved. This CDR3 region has 13 residues. V was cut by 5 bases and J by 2 bases, with 10 bases left in between. Germline assignment: CDR1 SGHDT and CDR2 YYEEEE. The chain's CDR3 is CASRVSENYGYTF. CDR3 coding DNA: TGTGCCAGCAGAGTCTCGGAGAACTATGGCTACACCTTC. Full variable domain (remainder filled in from reference TRBV5-6 and TRBJ1-2): DAGVTQSPTHLIKTRGQQVTLRCSPKSGHDTVSWYQQALGQGPQFIFQYYEEEERQRGNFPDRFSGHQFPNYSSELNVNALLLGDSALYLCASRVSENYGYTFGSGTRLTVV.

The V gene is TRBV5-5, the J gene TRBJ1-4, with 7 positions matching TRBD1. Germline CDR1 is SGHKS and CDR2 is YYEKEE (reference sequence). This CDR3 has 18 amino acids. V was pared by 4 bases and J by 7 bases, with 19 bases of the junction left unmatched. CDR3 sequence reads: CASSPDAPTGTVGEKLFF. CDR3 coding DNA: TGTGCCAGCAGCCCCGACGCCCCAACCGGGACAGTGGGTGAAAAACTGTTTTTT. Together with reference TRBV5-5 and TRBJ1-4, the CDR3 gives the full variable domain: DAGVTQSPTHLIKTRGQQVTLRCSPISGHKSVSWYQQVLGQGPQFIFQYYEKEERGRGNFPDRFSARQFPNYSSELNVNALLLGDSALYLCASSPDAPTGTVGEKLFFGSGTQLSVL.

The rearrangement links TRBV7-9 to TRBJ1-2; weak D call: TRBD1 (5 bases). This CDR3 contains 16 residues. V was shortened by 5 bases and J by 3 bases, with 19 bases between the two germline ends. Looked up from germline, CDR1 is SEHNR and CDR2 is FQNEAQ (reference sequence). CDR3 in amino acids: CASSPAGGGQDYGYTF. CDR3 sequence (DNA): TGTGCCAGCAGCCCCGCCGGGGGAGGGCAGGACTATGGCTACACCTTC.

The chain joins TRBV18 to TRBJ1-6; D is unclear. The CDR3 extends over 13 amino acids. Trimming removed 2 bases from V and 8 bases from J, with 7 bases in between. Germline CDR1 reads KGHSH; CDR2 reads LQKENI. CDR3: CASSPGQDSPLHF. Here the CDR3 DNA reads TGTGCCAGCTCACCAGGGCAGGATTCACCCCTCCACTTT.

This chain links TRBV19 with TRBJ2-2; D remains ambiguous. V was shortened by 3 bases and J by 2 bases, with 7 bases between the two germline ends. The CDR3 sequence is 14 residues long. Germline CDR1 reads LNHDA; CDR2 reads SQIVND (reference sequence). CDR3 protein: CASSIARNTGELFF. DNA of the CDR3: TGTGCCAGTAGTATTGCGCGTAACACCGGGGAGCTGTTTTTT.

V usage is TRBV7-8 and J usage is TRBJ2-5, with 9 bases matching TRBD1. The germline gives CDR1 SGHVS, CDR2 FQNEAQ. The CDR3 covers 14 residues. Trimming cost V 5 bases and J 5 bases; bases outside gene matches: 6. The CDR3 sequence is CASSINRGRETQYF. Written as DNA, the CDR3 is TGTGCCAGCAGCATAAACAGGGGGCGTGAGACCCAGTACTTC.

This chain connects TRBV19 to TRBJ1-1; perhaps TRBD1 as D (5 bases). The CDR3 extends over 12 amino acids. Germline CDR1 reads LNHDA; CDR2 reads SQIVND (reference sequence). V was cut by 8 bases and J by 6 bases, with 13 bases left in between. The CDR3: CASGWAGAEAFF. The DNA of the CDR3 is TGTGCCAGTGGATGGGCGGGGGCTGAAGCTTTCTTT. The full variable domain, its missing parts supplied by reference TRBV19 and TRBJ1-1, is DGGITQSPKYLFRKEGQNVTLSCEQNLNHDAMYWYRQDPGQGLRLIYYSQIVNDFQKGDIAEGYSVSREKKESFPLTVTSAQKNPTAFYLCASGWAGAEAFFGQGTRLTVV.

This clone was recorded a few times. J is TRBJ2-4 and V is TRBV6-2 or TRBV6-3; 8 bases agree with TRBD1. Trimming removed 6 bases from V and 3 bases from J; junction bases left unmatched: 10. This CDR3 spans 16 amino acids. Germline V gene data show CDR1 as MNHEY and CDR2 as SVGEGT. CDR3 sequence reads: CASSEGQGLVKNIQYF. DNA of the CDR3: TGTGCCAGCAGCGAAGGACAGGGATTGGTCAAAAACATTCAGTACTTC.

With regard to this clone: One junction end disagrees with the germline gene, perhaps due to a read error. The CDR3 sequence: CASSLMGQGILIF. The CDR3 bases are TGTGCCAGCAGCTTGATGGGACAGGGCATACTTATCTTC. The chain links TRBV5-4 to TRBJ1-2; 9 bases fit TRBD1. The CDR3 is 13 residues long. Per germline, CDR1 SGHNT and CDR2 YYREEE (reference sequence).

This chain connects TRBV28 to TRBJ1-2; TRBD1 agrees at 11 bases. There are 15 residues in the CDR3. With 3 bases clipped from V and 5 bases from J, the junction kept 5 bases outside the gene matches. The germline gives CDR1 MDHEN, CDR2 SYDVKM. CDR3 protein: CASSFPGTGGYGYTF. The CDR3 nucleotides are TGTGCCAGCAGTTTTCCCGGGACAGGGGGATATGGCTACACCTTC.

This clone was observed a single time. The chain couples TRBV5-5 to TRBJ2-3; the D gene is possibly TRBD1 (6 bases). Germline V CDR1 and CDR2: SGHKS, YYEKEE (reference sequence). With 1 base removed from V and 0 bases from J, the gap between germline ends came to 9 bases. CDR3 size: 15 residues. This chain's CDR3 is CASSLRGGSTDTQYF. CDR3 nucleotide sequence: TGTGCCAGCAGCTTGCGAGGGGGAAGCACAGATACGCAGTATTTT.

V and J are TRBV11-1 and TRBJ2-1, with 12 bases matching TRBD2. There are 14 residues in the CDR3. V was clipped by 6 bases and J by 9 bases; unmatched bases: 6. Germline CDR1 and CDR2: SGHAT and FQDESV (reference sequence). This CDR3 is CASSGGLAGSEQFF. The CDR3 DNA reads as TGTGCCAGCAGTGGCGGACTAGCGGGAAGTGAGCAGTTCTTC.

The CDR3 reads CASSFLLDRGRGNEQFF. In DNA form, the CDR3 reads TGTGCCAGCAGCTTCCTTTTAGACAGGGGGCGCGGGAATGAGCAGTTCTTC. J is TRBJ2-1 and V is TRBV5-4; 10 bases are shared with TRBD1. Germline CDR1 SGHNT, CDR2 YYREEE (reference sequence). V shed 2 bases and J 7 bases; nucleotides not matched to a gene: 12. The CDR3 is made up of 17 amino acids. Together with reference TRBV5-4 and TRBJ2-1, the CDR3 gives the full variable domain: ETGVTQSPTHLIKTRGQQVTLRCSSQSGHNTVSWYQQALGQGPQFIFQYYREEENGRGNFPPRFSGLQFPNYSSELNVNALELDDSALYLCASSFLLDRGRGNEQFFGPGTRLTVL.

The chain links TRBV6-2 or TRBV6-3 to TRBJ1-6; D is uncertain. Germline-derived CDR1 and CDR2 are MNHEY and SVGEGT. The V gene lost 4 bases and the J gene lost 9 bases, with 7 bases spanning the gap. The CDR3 loop spans 12 amino acids. CDR3 coding DNA: TGTGCCAGCAGTTTCGGGGTTTCACCCCTCCACTTT. Translating it yields CASSFGVSPLHF.